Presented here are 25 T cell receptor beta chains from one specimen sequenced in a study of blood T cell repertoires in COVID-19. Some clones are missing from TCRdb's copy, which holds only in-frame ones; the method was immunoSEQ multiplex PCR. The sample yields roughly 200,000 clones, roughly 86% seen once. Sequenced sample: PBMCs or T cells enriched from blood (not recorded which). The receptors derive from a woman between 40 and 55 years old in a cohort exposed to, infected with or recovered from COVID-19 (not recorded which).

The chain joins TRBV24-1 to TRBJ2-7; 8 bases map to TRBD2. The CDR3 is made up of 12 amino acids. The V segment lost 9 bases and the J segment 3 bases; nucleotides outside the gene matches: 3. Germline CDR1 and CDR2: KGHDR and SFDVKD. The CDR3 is CATEGTSYEQYF. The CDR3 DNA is TGTGCCACCGAGGGGACTAGCTACGAGCAGTACTTC.

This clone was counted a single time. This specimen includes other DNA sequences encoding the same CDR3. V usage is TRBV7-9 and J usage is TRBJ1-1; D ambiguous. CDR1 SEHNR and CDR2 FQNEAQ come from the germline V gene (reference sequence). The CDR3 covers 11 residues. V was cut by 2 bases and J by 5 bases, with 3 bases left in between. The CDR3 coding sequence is TGTGCCAGCAGCTTATCAACTGAAGCTTTCTTT. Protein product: CASSLSTEAFF.

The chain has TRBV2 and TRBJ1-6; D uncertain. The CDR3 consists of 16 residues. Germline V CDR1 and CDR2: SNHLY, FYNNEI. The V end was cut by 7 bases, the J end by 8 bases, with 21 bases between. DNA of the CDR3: TGTGCCAGCAACCCAAATCCGGGTAACTCTGATTCACCCCTCCACTTT. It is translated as CASNPNPGNSDSPLHF.

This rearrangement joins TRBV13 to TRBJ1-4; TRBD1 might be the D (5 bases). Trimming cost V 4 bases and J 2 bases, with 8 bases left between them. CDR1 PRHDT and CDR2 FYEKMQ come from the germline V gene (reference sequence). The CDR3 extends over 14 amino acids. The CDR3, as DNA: TGTGCCAGCAGCTCCAGGGTGACTAATGAAAAACTGTTTTTT. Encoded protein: CASSSRVTNEKLFF. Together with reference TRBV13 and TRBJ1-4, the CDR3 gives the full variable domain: AAGVIQSPRHLIKEKRETATLKCYPIPRHDTVYWYQQGPGQDPQFLISFYEKMQSDKGSIPDRFSAQQFSDYHSELNMSSLELGDSALYFCASSSRVTNEKLFFGSGTQLSVL.

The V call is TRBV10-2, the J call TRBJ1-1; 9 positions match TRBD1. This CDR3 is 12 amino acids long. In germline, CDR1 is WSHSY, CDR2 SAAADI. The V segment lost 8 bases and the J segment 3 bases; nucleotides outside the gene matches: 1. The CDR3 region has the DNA TGCGCCAGCCGACAGGGGGACACTGAAGCTTTCTTT. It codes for CASRQGDTEAFF.

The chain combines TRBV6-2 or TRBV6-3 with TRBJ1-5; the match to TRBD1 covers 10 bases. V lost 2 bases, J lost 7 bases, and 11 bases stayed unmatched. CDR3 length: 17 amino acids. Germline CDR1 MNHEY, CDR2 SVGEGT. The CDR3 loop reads CASSYRTGGVQSQPQHF. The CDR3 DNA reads TGTGCCAGCAGTTACCGGACAGGGGGGGTCCAATCGCAGCCCCAGCATTTT.

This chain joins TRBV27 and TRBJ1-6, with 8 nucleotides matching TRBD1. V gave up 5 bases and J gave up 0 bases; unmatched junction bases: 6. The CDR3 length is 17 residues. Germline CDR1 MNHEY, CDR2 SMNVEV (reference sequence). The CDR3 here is CASSARGQGSYNSPLHF. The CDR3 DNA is TGTGCCAGCAGTGCCCGAGGACAGGGCTCCTATAATTCACCCCTCCACTTT.

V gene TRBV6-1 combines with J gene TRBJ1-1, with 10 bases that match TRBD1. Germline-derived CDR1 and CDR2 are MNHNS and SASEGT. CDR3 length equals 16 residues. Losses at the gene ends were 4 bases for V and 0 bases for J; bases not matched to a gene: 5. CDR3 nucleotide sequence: TGTGCCAGCAGTGGGGGACAGGGGTTAATGAACACTGAAGCTTTCTTT. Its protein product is CASSGGQGLMNTEAFF.

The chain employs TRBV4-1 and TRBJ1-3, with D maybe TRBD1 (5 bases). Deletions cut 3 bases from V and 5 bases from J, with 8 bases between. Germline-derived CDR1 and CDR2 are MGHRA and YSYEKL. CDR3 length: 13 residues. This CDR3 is CASSQTARNTIYF. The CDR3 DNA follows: TGCGCCAGCAGCCAGACAGCTAGAAACACCATATATTTT.

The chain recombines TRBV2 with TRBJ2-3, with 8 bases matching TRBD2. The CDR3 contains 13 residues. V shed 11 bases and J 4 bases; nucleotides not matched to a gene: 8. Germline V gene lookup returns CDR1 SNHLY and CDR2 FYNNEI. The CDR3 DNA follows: TGTGCCTGTCCGGGGGGGCCCCCAGATACGCAGTATTTT. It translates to CACPGGPPDTQYF.

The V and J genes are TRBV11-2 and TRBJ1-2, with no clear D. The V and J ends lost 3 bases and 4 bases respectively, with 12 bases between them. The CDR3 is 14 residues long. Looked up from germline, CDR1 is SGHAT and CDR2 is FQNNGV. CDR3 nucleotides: TGTGCCAGCAGCTTCCGGTCAGGTACCTATGGCTACACCTTC. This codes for CASSFRSGTYGYTF.

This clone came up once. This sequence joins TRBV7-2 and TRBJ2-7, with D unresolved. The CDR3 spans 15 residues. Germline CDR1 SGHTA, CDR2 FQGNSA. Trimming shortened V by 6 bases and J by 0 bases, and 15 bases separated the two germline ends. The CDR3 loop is CASSLYPGYSYEQYF. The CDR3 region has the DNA TGTGCCAGCAGTCTCTACCCCGGTTACTCCTACGAGCAGTACTTC.

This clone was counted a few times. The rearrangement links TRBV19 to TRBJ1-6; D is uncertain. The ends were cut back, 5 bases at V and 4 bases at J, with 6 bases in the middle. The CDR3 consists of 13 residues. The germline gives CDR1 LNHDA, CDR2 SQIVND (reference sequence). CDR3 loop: CASSAVYNSPLHF. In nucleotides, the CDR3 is TGTGCCAGTAGTGCAGTATATAATTCACCCCTCCACTTT.

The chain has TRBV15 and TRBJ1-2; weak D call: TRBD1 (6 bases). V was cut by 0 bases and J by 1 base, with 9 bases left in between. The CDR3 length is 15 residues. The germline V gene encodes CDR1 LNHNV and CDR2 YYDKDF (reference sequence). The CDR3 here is CATSRDTGRNYGYTF. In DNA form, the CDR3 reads TGTGCCACCAGCAGAGATACAGGGCGTAACTATGGCTACACCTTC.

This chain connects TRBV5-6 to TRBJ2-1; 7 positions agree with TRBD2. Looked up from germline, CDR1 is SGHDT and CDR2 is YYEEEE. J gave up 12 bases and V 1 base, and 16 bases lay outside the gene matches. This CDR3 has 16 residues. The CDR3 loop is CASSLSASGCPSGQFF. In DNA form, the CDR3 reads TGTGCCAGCAGCTTGTCGGCTAGCGGTTGTCCTTCGGGGCAGTTCTTC.

For the CDR3, the DNA is TGTGCCAGCAGCGTATTCGGCCAGGGCCCCCGGAATGAGCAGTTCTTC. Protein product: CASSVFGQGPRNEQFF. The chain joins TRBV9 to TRBJ2-1, with a weak D call TRBD1 (5 bases). This CDR3 has 16 residues. In germline, CDR1 is SGDLS, CDR2 YYNGEE. V was cut by 1 base and J by 7 bases, with 18 bases left in between.

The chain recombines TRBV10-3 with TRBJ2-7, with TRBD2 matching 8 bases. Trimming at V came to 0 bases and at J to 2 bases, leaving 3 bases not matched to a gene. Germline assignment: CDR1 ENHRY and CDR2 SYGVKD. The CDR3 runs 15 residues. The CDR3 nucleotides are TGTGCCATCAGTGAGTCTCGGGAGGGCCCCTACGAGCAGTACTTC. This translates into CAISESREGPYEQYF.

For the CDR3, the DNA is TGTGCCTGGAGTCACGGACAGGGGGCTTACGAGCAGTACTTC. Residues: CAWSHGQGAYEQYF. This chain uses TRBV30 with TRBJ2-7, with 11 positions matching TRBD1. With 2 bases clipped from V and 4 bases from J, the junction kept 4 bases outside the gene matches. Germline V CDR1 and CDR2: GTSNPN, SVGIG (reference sequence). The CDR3 loop spans 14 amino acids.

CDR3 DNA sequence: TGCAGGGGGACAGGGGGCAATGGCTACACCTTC. Residues: CRGTGGNGYTF. This chain links TRBV20-1 with TRBJ1-2; TRBD1 aligns across 12 bases. CDR3 length: 11 residues. The germline V gene encodes CDR1 DFQATT and CDR2 SNEGSKA (reference sequence).

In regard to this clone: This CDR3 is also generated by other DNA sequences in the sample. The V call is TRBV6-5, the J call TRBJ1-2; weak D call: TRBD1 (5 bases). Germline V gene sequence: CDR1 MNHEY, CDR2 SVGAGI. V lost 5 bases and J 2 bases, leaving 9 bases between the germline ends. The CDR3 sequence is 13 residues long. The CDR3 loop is CASSIDSNYGYTF. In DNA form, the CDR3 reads TGTGCCAGCAGTATAGACAGCAACTATGGCTACACCTTC.

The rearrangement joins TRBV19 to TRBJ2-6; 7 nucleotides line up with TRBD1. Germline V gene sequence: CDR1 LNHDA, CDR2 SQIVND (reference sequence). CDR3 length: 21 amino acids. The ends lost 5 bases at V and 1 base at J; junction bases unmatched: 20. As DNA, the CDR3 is TGTGCCAGTAGTCACCTTCCGGGACAGCCGCGTTACTTTTCTGGGGCCAACGTCCTGACTTTC. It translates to CASSHLPGQPRYFSGANVLTF.

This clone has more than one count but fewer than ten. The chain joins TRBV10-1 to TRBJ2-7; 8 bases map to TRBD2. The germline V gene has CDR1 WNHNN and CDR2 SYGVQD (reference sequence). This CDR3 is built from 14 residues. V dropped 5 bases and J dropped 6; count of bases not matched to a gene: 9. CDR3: CASSPYREGREQYF. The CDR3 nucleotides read TGCGCCAGCAGTCCCTACCGGGAGGGCCGCGAGCAGTACTTC.

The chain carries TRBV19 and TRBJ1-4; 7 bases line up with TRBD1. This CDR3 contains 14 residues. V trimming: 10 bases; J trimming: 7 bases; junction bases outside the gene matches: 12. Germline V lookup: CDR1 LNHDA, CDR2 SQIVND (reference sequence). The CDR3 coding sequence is TGTGCCACCCGGGAGAGGGGGCCGGGTGAAAAACTGTTTTTT. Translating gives CATRERGPGEKLFF.

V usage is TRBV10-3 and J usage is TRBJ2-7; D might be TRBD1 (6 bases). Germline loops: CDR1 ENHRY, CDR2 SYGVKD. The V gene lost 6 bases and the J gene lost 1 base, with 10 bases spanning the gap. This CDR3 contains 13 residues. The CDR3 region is CAISRGESYEQYF. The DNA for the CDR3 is TGTGCCATCAGCAGGGGAGAATCCTACGAGCAGTACTTC.

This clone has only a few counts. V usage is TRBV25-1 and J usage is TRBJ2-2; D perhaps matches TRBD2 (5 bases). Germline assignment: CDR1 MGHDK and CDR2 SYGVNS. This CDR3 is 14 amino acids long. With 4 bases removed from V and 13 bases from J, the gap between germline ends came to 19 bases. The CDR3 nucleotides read TGTGCCAGCAGTGGAACCGAGGGCCTTCGTGCGCTGTTTTTT. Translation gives CASSGTEGLRALFF.